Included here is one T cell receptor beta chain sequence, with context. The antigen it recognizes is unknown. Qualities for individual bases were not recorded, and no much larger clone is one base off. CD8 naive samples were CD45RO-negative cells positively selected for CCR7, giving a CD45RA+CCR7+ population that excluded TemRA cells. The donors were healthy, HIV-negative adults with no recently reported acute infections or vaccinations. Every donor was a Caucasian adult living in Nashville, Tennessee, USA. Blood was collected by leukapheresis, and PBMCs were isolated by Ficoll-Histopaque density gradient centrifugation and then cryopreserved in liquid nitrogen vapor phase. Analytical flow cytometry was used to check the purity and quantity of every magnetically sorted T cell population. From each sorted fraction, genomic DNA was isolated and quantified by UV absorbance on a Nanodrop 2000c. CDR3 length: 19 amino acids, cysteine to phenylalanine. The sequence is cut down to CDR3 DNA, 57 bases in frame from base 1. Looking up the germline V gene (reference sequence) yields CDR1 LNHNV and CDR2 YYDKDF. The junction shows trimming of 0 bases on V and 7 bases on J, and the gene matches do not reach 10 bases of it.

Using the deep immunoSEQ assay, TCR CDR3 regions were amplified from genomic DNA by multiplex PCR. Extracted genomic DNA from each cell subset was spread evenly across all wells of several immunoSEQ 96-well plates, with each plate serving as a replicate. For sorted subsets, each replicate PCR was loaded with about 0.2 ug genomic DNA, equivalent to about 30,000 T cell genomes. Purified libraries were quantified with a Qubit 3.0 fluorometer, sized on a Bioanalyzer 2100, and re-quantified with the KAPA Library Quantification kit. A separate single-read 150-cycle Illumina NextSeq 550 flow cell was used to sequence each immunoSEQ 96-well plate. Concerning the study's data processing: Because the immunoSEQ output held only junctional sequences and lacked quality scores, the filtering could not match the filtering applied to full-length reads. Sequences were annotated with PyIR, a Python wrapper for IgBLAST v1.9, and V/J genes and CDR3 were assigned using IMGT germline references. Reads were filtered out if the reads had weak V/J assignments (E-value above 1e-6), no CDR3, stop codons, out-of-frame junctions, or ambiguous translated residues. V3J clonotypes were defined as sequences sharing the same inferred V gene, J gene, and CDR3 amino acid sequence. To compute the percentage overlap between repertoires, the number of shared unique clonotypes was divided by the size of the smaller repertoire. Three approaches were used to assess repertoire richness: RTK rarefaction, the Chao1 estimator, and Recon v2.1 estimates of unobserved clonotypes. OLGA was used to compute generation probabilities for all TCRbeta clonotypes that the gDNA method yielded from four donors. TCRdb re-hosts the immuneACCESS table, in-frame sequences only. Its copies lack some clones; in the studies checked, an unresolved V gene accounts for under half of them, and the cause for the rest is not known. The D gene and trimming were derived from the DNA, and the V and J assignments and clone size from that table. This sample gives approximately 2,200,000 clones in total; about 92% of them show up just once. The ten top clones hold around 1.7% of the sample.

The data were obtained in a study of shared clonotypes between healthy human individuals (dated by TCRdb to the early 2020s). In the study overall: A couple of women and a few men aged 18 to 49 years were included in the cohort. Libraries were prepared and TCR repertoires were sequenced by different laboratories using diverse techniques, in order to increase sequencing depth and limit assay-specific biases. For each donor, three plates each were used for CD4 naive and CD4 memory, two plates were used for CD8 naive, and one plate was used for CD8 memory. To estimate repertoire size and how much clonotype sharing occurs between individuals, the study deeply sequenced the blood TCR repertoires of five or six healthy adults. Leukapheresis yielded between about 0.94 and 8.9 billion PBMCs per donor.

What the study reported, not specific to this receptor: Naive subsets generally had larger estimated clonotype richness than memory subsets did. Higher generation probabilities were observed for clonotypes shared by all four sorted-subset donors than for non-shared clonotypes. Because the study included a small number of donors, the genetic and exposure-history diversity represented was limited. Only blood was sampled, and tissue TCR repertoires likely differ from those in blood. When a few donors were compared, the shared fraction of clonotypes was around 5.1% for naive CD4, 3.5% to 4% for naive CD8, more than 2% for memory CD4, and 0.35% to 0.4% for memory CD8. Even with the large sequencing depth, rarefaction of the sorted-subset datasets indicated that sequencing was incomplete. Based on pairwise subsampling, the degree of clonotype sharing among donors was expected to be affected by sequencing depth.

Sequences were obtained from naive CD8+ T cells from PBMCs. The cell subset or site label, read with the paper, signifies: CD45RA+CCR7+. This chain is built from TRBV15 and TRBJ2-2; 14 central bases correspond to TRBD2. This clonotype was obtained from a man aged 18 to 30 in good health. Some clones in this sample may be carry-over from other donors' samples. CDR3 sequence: CATSRDSAPGLAGVGELFF. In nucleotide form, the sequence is TGTGCCACCAGCAGAGATTCCGCTCCGGGACTAGCGGGAGTCGGGGAGCTGTTTTTT.